This T cell receptor beta chain was sequenced in a study of blood T cell repertoires in COVID-19. Study-wide background: Samples representing acute and convalescent COVID-19 were sourced from the United States, Italy and Spain.

The assay was immunoSEQ multiplex PCR, and TCRdb's table has in-frame clones only and misses some. Of 300,000 to 350,000 clones listed, 70% to 90% are singletons. This CDR3 has 15 amino acids. In germline, CDR1 is LNHDA, CDR2 SQIVND (reference sequence). Trimming removed 4 bases from V and 7 bases from J; junction bases left unmatched: 11. The sequencing input was PBMCs or T cells enriched from blood (not recorded which). The chain links TRBV19 to TRBJ1-2; 8 bases align to TRBD1. This TCR came from a man under 40 who had recovered from COVID-19. The DNA of the CDR3 is TGTGCCAGTAGTACAAGAAGCCGGGACAGGACTGGCTACACCTTC. It encodes CASSTRSRDRTGYTF.